The next 9 T cell receptor beta chains were all read from a single sample in a study of human T cells and chemical hapten exposure (dated by TCRdb to 2020 to 2022). The receptor library was made with RACE. The sequencer was a NextSeq 500. TCRdb reprocessed the public reads (quality trimming at Q25 with fastp, clone calling with MiXCR) and kept in-frame beta chains. CDR3 protein sequences are deduplicated, and each keeps its most common genes and DNA. This sample has fewer than 300,000 distinct CDR3 sequences in its table, and over 8% of those were observed once. Approximately 2.2% of the sample rests with the top ten. This sample's time point label indicates: pre-sensitization, week 0. Reading the label with the study, this specimen's treatment or condition is: therapeutic diphenylcyclopropenone sensitization with weekly scalp DPC. Sample: whole blood, taken in connection with sensitization to the hapten diphenylcyclopropenone (DPC). The receptors derive from a woman aged 40-49 years with alopecia areata. Some clones in this sample may be carry-over from other donors' samples.

This clonotype was recorded a few times. The V and J genes are TRBV21-1 and TRBJ1-2; the table calls TRBD1, which could not be checked here. TRBV21-1 is a listed pseudogene. The CDR3 has 15 amino acids. For the CDR3, the DNA is TGTGCCAGCAGCAAAGTGGGCGGTCCTAACTATGGCTACACCTTC. Protein: CASSKVGGPNYGYTF.

The chain employs TRBV20-1 and TRBJ1-5; 9 bases are shared with TRBD1. This CDR3 spans 15 amino acids. Germline V gives CDR1 DFQATT, CDR2 SNEGSKA (reference sequence). The trim removed 6 bases at V and 2 bases at J, leaving 8 bases unmatched. The CDR3 loop reads CSADAQGARNQPQHF. The CDR3 bases are TGCAGTGCCGATGCACAGGGGGCTCGCAATCAGCCCCAGCATTTT.

This clonotype occurred many times. The V gene is TRBV27, the J gene TRBJ2-7, with a weak D call TRBD2 (7 bases). This CDR3 is 16 amino acids long. Germline V lookup: CDR1 MNHEY, CDR2 SMNVEV (reference sequence). V dropped 4 bases and J dropped 3 bases, with 19 bases sitting between them. Here the CDR3 DNA reads TGTGCCAGCAGTTCCAGGACAGCGGGGAGCATCTACGAGCAGTACTTC. It translates to CASSSRTAGSIYEQYF.

This clonotype was observed many times. The chain carries TRBV7-9 and TRBJ2-3, with a weak D call TRBD2 (5 bases). This CDR3 region has 14 residues. V was cut by 5 bases and J by 2 bases, with 11 bases left in between. Germline lookup yields CDR1 SEHNR and CDR2 FQNEAQ (reference sequence). CDR3 nucleotides: TGTGCCAGCAGCCAAACTAGGGACACAGATACGCAGTATTTT. This encodes CASSQTRDTDTQYF.

The V gene is TRBV5-1, the J gene TRBJ2-3, with 11 bases that match TRBD2. This CDR3 comprises 14 residues. Germline lookup yields CDR1 SGHRS and CDR2 YFSETQ. After removal of 7 bases from V and 2 bases from J, the junction contained 3 bases not matched to a gene. Here the CDR3 reads CASALAGVTDTQYF. CDR3 bases: TGCGCCAGCGCACTAGCGGGAGTCACAGATACGCAGTATTTT.

This clonotype was observed a handful of times. This rearrangement joins TRBV6-5 to TRBJ1-1; D is possibly TRBD1 (5 bases). Germline V gene lookup returns CDR1 MNHEY and CDR2 SVGAGI. There are 15 residues in the CDR3. V shed 0 bases and J shed 4 bases, with 12 bases lying between them. In nucleotides, the CDR3 is TGTGCCAGCAGTTACTCGCGACTGGGGGGCACTGAAGCTTTCTTT. Translation gives CASSYSRLGGTEAFF.

This clonotype was recorded a few times. The chain links TRBV7-6 to TRBJ1-3; perhaps TRBD1 as D (6 bases). The CDR3 runs 15 residues. V lost 1 base, J lost 4 bases, and 11 bases lay in between. Germline V CDR1 and CDR2: SGHVS, FNYEAQ. The CDR3 sequence is CASSLVGGGGNTIYF. Written as DNA, the CDR3 is TGTGCCAGCAGCTTAGTTGGGGGCGGAGGAAACACCATATATTTT.

The chain uses TRBV7-2 and TRBJ2-3, with D perhaps TRBD1 or TRBD2 (5 bases each). Germline V gene lookup returns CDR1 SGHTA and CDR2 FQGNSA. The CDR3 runs 15 residues. V lost 2 bases to trimming and J lost 4 bases, with 13 bases between them. The CDR3 region is CASSLNGALADTQYF. As DNA, the CDR3 is TGTGCCAGCAGCTTAAACGGGGCCCTGGCAGATACGCAGTATTTT.

This clonotype has more than one count but fewer than ten. The chain recombines TRBV28 with TRBJ2-3; perhaps TRBD2 as D (6 bases). CDR1 and CDR2 from the germline V gene are MDHEN and SYDVKM. The ends were cut back, 3 bases at V and 2 bases at J, with 9 bases in the middle. This CDR3 has 14 amino acids. The DNA of the CDR3 is TGTGCCAGCAGTTTTAGGACTAACACAGATACGCAGTATTTT. This sequence encodes CASSFRTNTDTQYF.